This TCR beta chain was retrieved from a study of blood T cell repertoires in COVID-19. In the study overall: Acute and convalescent COVID-19 samples came from the United States, Italy and Spain.

Original processing notes: Estimation of nucleated cell counts relied on the amplification of reference gene primers. Here immunoSEQ multiplex PCR was the method, and the copy in TCRdb shows in-frame clones only, minus some. Clonal size and the V and J genes are those of that table, whereas D and trimming came from the DNA. The sample has around 87,000 clones, 90% seen once. The CDR3 spans 14 residues. CDR1 SGHNT and CDR2 YYREEE come from the germline V gene (reference sequence). V was cut by 4 bases and J by 1 base, with 11 bases left in between. The chain couples TRBV5-4 to TRBJ1-1, with D maybe TRBD1 (6 bases). The sequence derives from a human donor with active COVID-19. The donor label of this sample is uncertain. The material sequenced was peripheral blood. CDR3 in amino acids: CASSEKGENTEAFF. Here the CDR3 DNA reads TGTGCCAGCAGCGAAAAGGGGGAGAACACTGAAGCTTTCTTT.